The 10 T cell receptor beta chains reported below all come from one sample, sequenced in a study of cytomegalovirus exposure and HLA in healthy donors. Both 60 Vbeta primers and 13 Jbeta primers went into the PCR. The repertoire was sequenced with immunoSEQ multiplex PCR; TCRdb's copy has only in-frame clones and lacks some. Of around 140,000 clones listed, about four fifths were seen once; the top ten hold 2% to 3%. Material: PBMCs. These receptors came from a woman aged 18 to 35 in good health and CMV-seropositive.

The chain joins TRBV9 to TRBJ1-2, with a tentative D call TRBD1 (6 bases). From germline, CDR1 is SGDLS and CDR2 YYNGEE. Trimming stripped 6 bases from V and 4 bases from J, with 16 bases between. The CDR3 covers 14 residues. CDR3 coding DNA: TGTGCCAGCAAGGGGTCAGGGGCATTCTATGGCTACACCTTC. Translating it yields CASKGSGAFYGYTF. Based on the CDR3 plus reference TRBV9 and TRBJ1-2, the full variable domain is DSGVTQTPKHLITATGQRVTLRCSPRSGDLSVYWYQQSLDQGLQFLIQYYNGEERAKGNILERFSAQQFPDLHSELNLSSLELGDSALYFCASKGSGAFYGYTFGSGTRLTVV.

The chain recombines TRBV6-5 with TRBJ1-1, with 10 bases that match TRBD1. V lost 2 bases, J lost 5 bases, and 5 bases stayed unmatched. The CDR3 loop spans 15 amino acids. Germline V lookup: CDR1 MNHEY, CDR2 SVGAGI. The CDR3 protein is CASSYGQGEWTEAFF. CDR3 DNA: TGTGCCAGCAGTTACGGACAGGGGGAATGGACTGAAGCTTTCTTT.

The J gene is TRBJ1-5, the V gene TRBV28, with 10 nucleotides matching TRBD1. The CDR3 runs 18 residues. CDR1 MDHEN and CDR2 SYDVKM come from the germline V gene. V lost 3 bases and J lost 2; bases outside the gene matches: 10. The CDR3 DNA reads TGTGCCAGCAGTTTTTCGACCGGGACAGGGGATCGCAATCAGCCCCAGCATTTT. Translated: CASSFSTGTGDRNQPQHF.

The chain recombines TRBV7-9 with TRBJ1-2; D is uncertain. The germline gives CDR1 SEHNR, CDR2 FQNEAQ (reference sequence). The CDR3 totals 12 residues. Deletions cut 5 bases from V and 8 bases from J, with 12 bases between. DNA of the CDR3: TGTGCCAGCAGCCCTCCCGGAGGCGGCTACACCTTC. Translation: CASSPPGGGYTF.

As for this clone: A junction end diverges from the germline sequence, so it may reflect a read error. Here the CDR3 reads CAWSVVAGAQGTQYF. DNA for the CDR3: TGTGCCTGGAGCGTGGTGGCGGGTGCCCAAGGGACCCAGTACTTC. V is TRBV30 and J is TRBJ2-5; weak D call: TRBD2 (5 bases). Germline-derived CDR1 and CDR2 are GTSNPN and SVGIG (reference sequence). The CDR3 length is 15 residues.

V gene TRBV5-1 combines with J gene TRBJ2-1; the match to TRBD2 covers 13 bases. This CDR3 has 15 residues. The germline V gene has CDR1 SGHRS and CDR2 YFSETQ. The trim removed 4 bases at V and 9 bases at J, leaving 7 bases unmatched. The CDR3 reads CASSLTSGGAIEQFF. The CDR3 DNA follows: TGCGCCAGCAGCCTTACTAGCGGGGGGGCCATTGAGCAGTTCTTC.

The chain uses TRBV29-1 and TRBJ2-7; TRBD1 matches at 7 bases. Trimming at V came to 7 bases and at J to 7 bases, leaving 13 bases not matched to a gene. The CDR3 has 13 amino acids. Germline V lookup: CDR1 SQVTM, CDR2 ANQGSEA. The chain's CDR3 is CSAIAGTALEQYF. The DNA for the CDR3 is TGCAGCGCAATCGCCGGGACAGCCTTGGAGCAGTACTTC.

The chain has TRBV7-2 and TRBJ1-2; TRBD1 matches at 9 bases. Losses at the gene ends were 5 bases for V and 7 bases for J; bases not matched to a gene: 11. The length of the CDR3 is 15 residues. Germline CDR1 reads SGHTA; CDR2 reads FQGNSA. In DNA form, the CDR3 reads TGTGCCAGCAGCGTGGACAGGGGAGAGCGGCGTGGCTACACCTTC. Translating it yields CASSVDRGERRGYTF.

V is TRBV6-1 and J is TRBJ2-7; TRBD1 is a possible D gene (6 bases). The CDR3 consists of 14 residues. Germline V CDR1 and CDR2: MNHNS, SASEGT. V lost 5 bases to trimming and J lost 6 bases, with 17 bases between them. Here the CDR3 reads CASSPRGGSFEQYF. CDR3 bases: TGTGCCAGCAGTCCGAGAGGGGGATCGTTCGAGCAGTACTTC.

The chain has TRBV30 and TRBJ1-1; weak D call: TRBD1 (5 bases). The V gene's germline CDR1 is GTSNPN and CDR2 SVGIG (reference sequence). V lost 3 bases, J lost 7 bases, and 15 bases lay in between. The CDR3 runs 13 residues. CDR3: CAWRRQIRVEAFF. CDR3 coding DNA: TGTGCCTGGAGACGACAGATTCGGGTTGAAGCTTTCTTT.